Here is one T cell receptor (beta chain) with its context. In germline, CDR1 is ENHRY, CDR2 SYGVKD. The CDR3 contains 13 residues. V was shortened by 6 bases and J by 7 bases, with 12 bases between the two germline ends. TCRdb keeps only in-frame clones here, not all; method: immunoSEQ multiplex PCR. The sample includes about 110,000 clones, roughly 90% of them seen just once. The sample is drawn from a study of blood T cell repertoires in COVID-19. On the study more broadly: Samples representing acute and convalescent COVID-19 were sourced from the United States, Italy and Spain. PBMCs, B-cell-depleted T cells, or T cells provided the cDNA or gDNA that made up the material.

The V gene is TRBV10-3, the J gene TRBJ1-4; no clear D. Sequenced material: peripheral blood. This sequence originates from a man aged 40-49 years with active or convalescent COVID-19. CDR3 region: CAISPNQFEKLFF. Here the CDR3 DNA reads TGTGCCATCAGCCCGAACCAGTTTGAAAAACTGTTTTTT.